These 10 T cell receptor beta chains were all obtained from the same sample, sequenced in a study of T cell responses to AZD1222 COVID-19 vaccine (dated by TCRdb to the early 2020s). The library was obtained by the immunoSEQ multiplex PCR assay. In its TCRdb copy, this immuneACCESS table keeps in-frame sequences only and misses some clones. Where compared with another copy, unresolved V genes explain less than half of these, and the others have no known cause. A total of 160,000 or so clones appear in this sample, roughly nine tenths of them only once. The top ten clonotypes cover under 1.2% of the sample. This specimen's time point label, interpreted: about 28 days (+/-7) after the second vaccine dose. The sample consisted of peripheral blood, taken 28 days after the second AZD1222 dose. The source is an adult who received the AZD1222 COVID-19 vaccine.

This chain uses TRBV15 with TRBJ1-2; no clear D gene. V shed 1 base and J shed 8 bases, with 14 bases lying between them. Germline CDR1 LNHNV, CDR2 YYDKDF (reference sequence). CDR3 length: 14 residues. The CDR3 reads CATSRVLNYVGYTF. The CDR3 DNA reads TGTGCCACCAGCAGAGTATTAAACTATGTAGGCTACACCTTC. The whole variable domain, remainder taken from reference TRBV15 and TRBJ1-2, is DAMVIQNPRYQVTQFGKPVTLSCSQTLNHNVMYWYQQKSSQAPKLLFHYYDKDFNNEADTPDNFQSRRPNTSFCFLDIRSPGLGDTAMYLCATSRVLNYVGYTFGSGTRLTVV.

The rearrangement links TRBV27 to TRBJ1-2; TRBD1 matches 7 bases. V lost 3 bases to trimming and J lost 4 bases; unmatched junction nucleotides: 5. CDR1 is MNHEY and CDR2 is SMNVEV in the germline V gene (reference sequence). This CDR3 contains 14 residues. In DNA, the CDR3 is TGTGCCAGCAGTTTGGAGGGGGCCGGCTATGGCTACACCTTC. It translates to CASSLEGAGYGYTF.

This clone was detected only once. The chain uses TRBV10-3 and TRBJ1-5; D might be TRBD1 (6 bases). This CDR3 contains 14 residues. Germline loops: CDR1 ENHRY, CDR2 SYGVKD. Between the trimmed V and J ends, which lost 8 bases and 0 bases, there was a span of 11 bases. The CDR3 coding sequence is TGTGCCATCTCCTGGACAGATAGCAATCAGCCCCAGCATTTT. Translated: CAISWTDSNQPQHF.

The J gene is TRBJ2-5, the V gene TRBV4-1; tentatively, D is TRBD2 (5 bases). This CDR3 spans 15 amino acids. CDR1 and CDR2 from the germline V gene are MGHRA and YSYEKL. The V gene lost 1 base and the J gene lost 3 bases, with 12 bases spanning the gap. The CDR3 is CASSQVRRWEETQYF. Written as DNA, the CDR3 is TGCGCCAGCAGCCAAGTTAGGAGGTGGGAAGAGACCCAGTACTTC.

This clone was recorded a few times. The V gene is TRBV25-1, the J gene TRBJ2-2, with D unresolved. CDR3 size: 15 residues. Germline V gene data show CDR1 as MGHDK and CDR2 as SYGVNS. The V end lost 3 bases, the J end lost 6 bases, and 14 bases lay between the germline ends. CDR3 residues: CASSDPGSLPGELFF. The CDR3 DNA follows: TGTGCCAGCAGTGACCCAGGCAGCCTCCCCGGGGAGCTGTTTTTT.

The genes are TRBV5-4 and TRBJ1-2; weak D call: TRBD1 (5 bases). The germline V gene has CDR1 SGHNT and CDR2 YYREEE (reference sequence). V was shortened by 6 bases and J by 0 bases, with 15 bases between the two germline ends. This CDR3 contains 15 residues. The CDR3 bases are TGTGCCAGCACCGTAGACAGTCGAGCTAACTATGGCTACACCTTC. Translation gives CASTVDSRANYGYTF.

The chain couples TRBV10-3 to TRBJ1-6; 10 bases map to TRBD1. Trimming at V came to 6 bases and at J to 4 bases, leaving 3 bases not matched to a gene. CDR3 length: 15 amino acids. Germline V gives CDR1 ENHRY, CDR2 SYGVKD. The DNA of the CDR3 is TGTGCCATCAGAGGGGACAGGGGATATAATTCACCCCTCCACTTT. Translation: CAIRGDRGYNSPLHF.

The CDR3 is CASSLDRQVQFF. CDR3 nucleotide sequence: TGTGCCAGCAGCTTAGATCGACAGGTACAGTTCTTC. The chain links TRBV11-2 to TRBJ2-1; the D gene is possibly TRBD1 (6 bases). Trimming took off 0 bases at V and 13 bases at J, with 10 bases between the two ends. Germline assignment: CDR1 SGHAT and CDR2 FQNNGV. The CDR3 has 12 residues. Drawing the rest from reference TRBV11-2 and TRBJ2-1, the complete variable domain is EAGVAQSPRYKIIEKRQSVAFWCNPISGHATLYWYQQILGQGPKLLIQFQNNGVVDDSQLPKDRFSAERLKGVDSTLKIQPAKLEDSAVYLCASSLDRQVQFFGPGTRLTVL.

The CDR3, as DNA: TGTGCCAGCAGCTTGGGGGGGGCACAGGGGAACACTGAAGCTTTCTTT. As protein: CASSLGGAQGNTEAFF. The V call is TRBV5-6, the J call TRBJ1-1; tentatively, D is TRBD1 (6 bases). V dropped 0 bases and J dropped 1 base, with 13 bases sitting between them. The CDR3 contains 16 residues. Per the germline V gene, CDR1 is SGHDT and CDR2 is YYEEEE.

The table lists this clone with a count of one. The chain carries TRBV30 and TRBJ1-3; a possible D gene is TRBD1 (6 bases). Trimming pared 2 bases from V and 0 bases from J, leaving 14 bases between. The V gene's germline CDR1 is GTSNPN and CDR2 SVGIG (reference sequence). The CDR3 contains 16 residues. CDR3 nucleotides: TGTGCCTGGAGTCCTGGACAGCCAAGCTCTGGAAACACCATATATTTT. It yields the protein CAWSPGQPSSGNTIYF.